This TCR beta chain is from a study of human T cells and chemical hapten exposure. Study-wide context: Patch testing placed 0.01% DPC on the upper back, with readings at 6 days. Findings and limits, study-wide: In comparison with controls, expanded TCRs gave rise to a significantly larger number of large CDR3 similarity clusters. Once DPC sensitization occurred, TCRs above 1 in 1000 frequency showed no change.

Single cDNA molecules in the library carried unique molecular identifiers attached during preparation. TCRdb reanalysed the RACE reads using MiXCR and keeps one entry per CDR3 protein. The data contain about 70,000 distinct CDR3 sequences, approximately 9.4% of them seen just once; the ten biggest clones take up 3.3%. With regard to this clonotype: Its antigen remains unidentified.

The sample's time point: patch test 1, 2 weeks after DPC sensitization. As to treatment: therapeutic diphenylcyclopropenone sensitization with weekly scalp DPC. V shed 4 bases and J 9 bases; nucleotides not matched to a gene: 9. Germline V gives CDR1 MDHEN, CDR2 SYDVKM. The CDR3 runs to 15 residues. This TCR was recovered from a woman in her thirties or forties with alopecia areata. Some clones in this sample may be carry-over from other donors' samples. Here the sequenced sample was whole blood, taken in connection with sensitization to the hapten diphenylcyclopropenone (DPC). V usage is TRBV28 and J usage is TRBJ2-1; 10 bases line up with TRBD2. The CDR3 is CASSSLAGGTGEQFF. CDR3 coding DNA: TGTGCCAGCAGTTCCTTAGCGGGGGGAACGGGTGAGCAGTTCTTC. The whole variable domain, remainder taken from reference TRBV28 and TRBJ2-1, is DVKVTQSSRYLVKRTGEKVFLECVQDMDHENMFWYRQDPGLGLRLIYFSYDVKMKEKGDIPEGYSVSREKKERFSLILESASTNQTSMYLCASSSLAGGTGEQFFGPGTRLTVL.